Below are 19 T cell receptor beta chains sequenced from a single sample in a study of T cells in Graves' hyperthyroidism and ophthalmopathy. RNA transcripts served as the template for amplifying TCR beta CDR3 regions. The HTBI primer set was used in a first-round RT-PCR of the TCR CDR3. MiXCR, run by TCRdb on the multiplex PCR reads, gives a single entry per CDR3 protein. The table shows 470,000 or so distinct CDR3 sequences, with about a fifth occurring only once. The sequenced material came from blood. All receptors come from a man younger than 35 with Graves' hyperthyroidism.

This clonotype was detected many times. The chain combines TRBV6-5 with TRBJ2-2; D unclear. The CDR3 is made up of 14 amino acids. The germline CDR1 and CDR2 sequences are MNHEY and SVGAGI. V lost 0 bases to trimming and J lost 0 bases, with 2 bases between them. CDR3 nucleotide sequence: TGTGCCAGCAGTTACTCGACGAACACCGGGGAGCTGTTTTTT. This gives the protein CASSYSTNTGELFF.

This clonotype has only a few counts. The chain is built from TRBV6-1 and TRBJ1-2; TRBD1 aligns across 8 bases. The CDR3 is 13 amino acids. Germline CDR1 reads MNHNS; CDR2 reads SASEGT. Losses at the gene ends were 3 bases for V and 8 bases for J; bases not matched to a gene: 5. CDR3 sequence: CASSDRGLWGYTF. The CDR3 nucleotides read TGTGCCAGCAGTGACAGGGGGCTCTGGGGCTACACCTTC.

This clonotype was recorded at least ten times. The J gene is TRBJ1-1, the V gene TRBV12-3 or TRBV12-4; TRBD1 matches 8 bases. The CDR3 totals 13 residues. V gave up 7 bases and J gave up 4 bases; unmatched junction bases: 5. DNA for the CDR3: TGTGCCAGCATCCTGACAGGGGTCACTGAAGCTTTCTTT. Amino acids: CASILTGVTEAFF.

The genes are TRBV12-3 or TRBV12-4 and TRBJ1-2, with 8 bases that match TRBD1. The CDR3 is 14 amino acids. The trim removed 1 base at V and 3 bases at J, leaving 1 base unmatched. CDR3 region: CASSLGTGYYGYTF. CDR3 in DNA: TGTGCCAGCAGTTTAGGGACAGGGTACTATGGCTACACCTTC.

Many counts were recorded for this clonotype. The chain carries TRBV10-3 and TRBJ2-5; no reliable D call. V was shortened by 8 bases and J by 2 bases, with 6 bases between the two germline ends. Looked up from germline, CDR1 is ENHRY and CDR2 is SYGVKD. CDR3 size: 11 residues. The CDR3 sequence is CAIGSQETQYF. The CDR3 region has the DNA TGTGCCATCGGCAGTCAAGAGACCCAGTACTTC.

As concerns this clonotype: Germline is not matched at one junction end, which may reflect a read error. The J gene is TRBJ2-7, the V gene TRBV7-1; perhaps TRBD2 as D (8 bases). TRBV7-1 is an open reading frame, and its role is uncertain. The CDR3 covers 20 residues. CDR3 residues: CASSSLNRTSLQGRIREQCF. CDR3 in DNA: TGTGCCAGCAGCTCTCTCAACCGGACTAGCCTACAGGGGAGGATACGCGAGCAGTGCTTC.

This clonotype was detected many times. The chain recombines TRBV19 with TRBJ1-1, with D tentatively TRBD1 (5 bases). This CDR3 contains 11 residues. V lost 7 bases to trimming and J lost 6 bases, with 9 bases between them. Germline CDR1 LNHDA, CDR2 SQIVND (reference sequence). CDR3 region: CASIRGAEAFF. The CDR3 nucleotides are TGTGCCAGTATCAGAGGGGCTGAAGCTTTCTTT.

The chain couples TRBV6-5 to TRBJ2-7; D possibly matches TRBD1 or TRBD2 (6 bases each). Per germline, CDR1 MNHEY and CDR2 SVGAGI. The CDR3 is 14 residues long. Trimming removed 4 bases at V and 7 bases at J, with 17 bases between. The CDR3 here is CASSSPGAMGEQYF. As DNA, the CDR3 is TGTGCCAGCAGTTCCCCGGGGGCTATGGGGGAGCAGTACTTC.

This clonotype occurred a few times. The rearrangement joins TRBV4-1 to TRBJ1-5; D ambiguous. CDR1 and CDR2 from the germline V gene are MGHRA and YSYEKL. This CDR3 spans 15 amino acids. Trimming removed 3 bases from V and 8 bases from J, with 17 bases in between. The CDR3 is CASSHNGQEQEPQHF. The DNA for the CDR3 is TGCGCCAGCAGCCACAACGGCCAGGAACAAGAGCCCCAGCATTTT.

This clonotype was counted at least ten times. The chain employs TRBV20-1 and TRBJ2-2, with D possibly being TRBD1 (5 bases). Germline V gives CDR1 DFQATT, CDR2 SNEGSKA (reference sequence). V was shortened by 3 bases and J by 6 bases, with 17 bases between the two germline ends. The CDR3 contains 15 residues. The CDR3 loop is CSARPGQGGPGELFF. DNA of the CDR3: TGCAGTGCTAGGCCCGGGCAGGGCGGCCCCGGGGAGCTGTTTTTT.

This chain links TRBV28 with TRBJ1-5; TRBD1 might be the D (6 bases). With 7 bases removed from V and 6 bases from J, the gap between germline ends came to 16 bases. The CDR3 totals 14 residues. CDR1 and CDR2 from the germline V gene are MDHEN and SYDVKM. This CDR3 is CASTIGGLGQPQHF. The DNA for the CDR3 is TGTGCCAGCACCATAGGGGGTTTAGGTCAGCCCCAGCATTTT.

The chain joins TRBV15 to TRBJ1-2; 7 bases fit TRBD1. The CDR3 totals 14 residues. V was clipped by 4 bases and J by 4 bases; unmatched bases: 6. Germline V gene lookup returns CDR1 LNHNV and CDR2 YYDKDF (reference sequence). The CDR3 nucleotides are TGTGCCACCAGCACAGGGGGTAACCTCTATGGCTACACCTTC. Its protein product is CATSTGGNLYGYTF. Full variable domain (rest looked up from reference TRBV15 and TRBJ1-2): DAMVIQNPRYQVTQFGKPVTLSCSQTLNHNVMYWYQQKSSQAPKLLFHYYDKDFNNEADTPDNFQSRRPNTSFCFLDIRSPGLGDTAMYLCATSTGGNLYGYTFGSGTRLTVV.

The J gene is TRBJ2-7, the V gene TRBV28; possibly TRBD1 for D (6 bases). The CDR3 runs 14 residues. Germline CDR1 is MDHEN and CDR2 is SYDVKM. V dropped 4 bases and J dropped 2 bases, with 12 bases sitting between them. The CDR3 here is CASSYPQGAYEQYF. DNA for the CDR3: TGTGCCAGCAGTTACCCACAGGGTGCCTACGAGCAGTACTTC.

This clonotype came up many times. The chain is built from TRBV27 and TRBJ1-5; 7 positions agree with TRBD1. The CDR3 runs to 15 residues. V lost 6 bases and J lost 0; bases outside the gene matches: 5. The germline CDR1 and CDR2 sequences are MNHEY and SMNVEV (reference sequence). CDR3 region: CASRGDRNSNQPQHF. DNA of the CDR3: TGTGCCAGCAGGGGGGACAGAAATAGCAATCAGCCCCAGCATTTT.

There are many counts of this clonotype. V and J are TRBV19 and TRBJ1-1; D unresolved. V lost 6 bases and J lost 1, with 12 bases in between. CDR3 length equals 14 residues. CDR1 and CDR2 (germline): LNHDA, SQIVND (reference sequence). The DNA of the CDR3 is TGTGCCAGTAGCGACGGACCTACGAACACTGAAGCTTTCTTT. Its protein product is CASSDGPTNTEAFF.

This clonotype has only a few counts. The V call is TRBV29-1, the J call TRBJ1-2; weak D call: TRBD1 (6 bases). Germline V gives CDR1 SQVTM, CDR2 ANQGSEA. Deletions cut 6 bases from V and 7 bases from J, with 21 bases between. The CDR3 consists of 14 residues. The CDR3 coding sequence is TGCAGCGTCCTAAAAGGGGGGCGTACTGGTGGCTACACCTTC. It is translated as CSVLKGGRTGGYTF.

This clonotype was seen ten or more times. V and J are TRBV6-1 and TRBJ1-5; tentatively, D is TRBD1 (5 bases). V was pared by 1 base and J by 1 base, with 8 bases between. The CDR3 totals 15 residues. Germline V gene lookup returns CDR1 MNHNS and CDR2 SASEGT. CDR3 region: CASSEGGGSNQPQHF. The CDR3 DNA sequence: TGTGCCAGCAGTGAAGGGGGGGGAAGCAATCAGCCCCAGCATTTT.

This clonotype was observed many times. The CDR3, as DNA: TGCGCCAGCAGATATGTGGAGGCGAGCACTGAAGCTTTCTTT. Protein sequence: CASRYVEASTEAFF. V is TRBV5-1 and J is TRBJ1-1; D is unresolved. This CDR3 is 14 amino acids long. Trimming removed 5 bases at V and 4 bases at J, with 15 bases between. In germline, CDR1 is SGHRS, CDR2 YFSETQ.

The V gene is TRBV12-3 or TRBV12-4, the J gene TRBJ1-5; D is unclear. The CDR3 is 13 residues long. Trimming removed 5 bases at V and 9 bases at J, with 14 bases between. The CDR3 nucleotides are TGTGCCAGCAGTGGCCGGACGGAGTTGCCCCAGCATTTT. Protein product: CASSGRTELPQHF.